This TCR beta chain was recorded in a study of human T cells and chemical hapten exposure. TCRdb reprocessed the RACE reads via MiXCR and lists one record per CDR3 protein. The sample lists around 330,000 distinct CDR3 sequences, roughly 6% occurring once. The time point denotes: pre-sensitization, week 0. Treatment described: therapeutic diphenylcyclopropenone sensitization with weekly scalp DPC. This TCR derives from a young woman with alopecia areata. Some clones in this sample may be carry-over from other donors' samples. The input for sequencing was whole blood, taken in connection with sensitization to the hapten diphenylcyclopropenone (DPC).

CDR3 loop: CASSPPSGYALSGANVLTF. DNA of the CDR3: TGTGCCAGCTCACCACCGTCCGGTTACGCCCTCTCTGGGGCCAACGTCCTGACTTTC. The chain has TRBV18 and TRBJ2-6; the D is unclear. This CDR3 is built from 19 residues. Germline V gives CDR1 KGHSH, CDR2 LQKENI. Between the trimmed V and J ends, which lost 0 bases and 0 bases, there was a span of 15 bases.